This T cell receptor beta chain came from a study of T-cell reconstitution after alpha-beta-depleted transplantation in children (dated by TCRdb to the mid-2010s). For the study in its entirety: The study quantitatively tracked T-cell immune reconstitution after TCRalphabeta/CD19-depleted allogeneic hematopoietic cell transplantation in children using TCR repertoire profiling. What the authors observed across the whole study: In some patients, the high TCRbeta diversity seen at day 60 was put down to recipient T cells and intrathymic progenitors that had survived conditioning. The apparently early alphabetaT-cell count recovery about two months after transplant was reportedly dependent on only several hundred rapidly expanded clones derived from non-depleted graft cells. The frequencies of hyperexpanded clones fell over the following months, and after one year, T-cell counts and TCRbeta diversity were mostly attributed to newly produced T cells.

The cysteine opens and the phenylalanine closes a CDR3 of 16 amino acids. The kept DNA is CDR3 alone, 48 bases in frame from the first base. V and J are truncated by 8 bases and 6 bases respectively, leaving an intervening sequence of 22 bases. CDR1 and CDR2, per the germline V gene, are MGHRA and YSYEKL. The treatment or condition tag for this specimen amounts to: allogeneic hematopoietic cell transplantation with graft depleted of TCRalphabeta T cells and CD19 B cells. Transplant recipients were children who received TCRalphabeta/CD19-depleted allogeneic hematopoietic cell grafts. The library was generated by PCR. Sequencing relied on an Illumina HiSeq 2500. To normalize quantification of the TCRbeta repertoire, the TCR libraries were built with molecular barcoding that relied on unique molecular identifiers. TCRdb's own reprocessing of the public reads used fastp at Q25 and MiXCR and kept productive beta chains. Identical CDR3 proteins give one entry, which carries the most common genes and DNA. The sample table records around 94,000 distinct CDR3 sequences; roughly 7.6% of these occur just once. The ten largest make up about a sixth of the sample.

This clonotype was seen ten or more times. Its antigen remains undetermined. Base quality data are lacking; no much larger clone is found one base away. The source is a boy younger than 10 with acute lymphoblastic leukemia, due to receive a stem cell transplant. This chain is built from TRBV4-1 and TRBJ2-2, with the D gene not clear enough to name. The specimen comprised PBMCs, sampled before TCRalphabeta/CD19-depleted stem cell transplant. The CDR3 has the sequence CASCFLMGSAAGELFF. The DNA is TGCGCCAGCTGTTTTCTTATGGGCTCCGCGGCCGGGGAGCTGTTTTTT.